This entry lists 12 T cell receptor beta chains sequenced from one sample in a study of cytomegalovirus exposure and HLA in healthy donors. Assay: immunoSEQ multiplex PCR; the TCRdb copy retains only in-frame clones and omits some. The sample lists under 150,000 clones, 70% to 90% seen once, with around 10% in the top ten. Sequencing used PBMCs. Receptors were obtained from a man younger than 35 in good health and CMV-seropositive.

V and J are TRBV9 and TRBJ2-1; 8 bases line up with TRBD2. Trimming at V came to 0 bases and at J to 7 bases, leaving 6 bases not matched to a gene. The CDR3 totals 15 residues. Looked up from germline, CDR1 is SGDLS and CDR2 is YYNGEE. The CDR3 DNA is TGTGCCAGCAGCGTAGTTAGCGGGGTCCCTAATGAGCAGTTCTTC. Protein: CASSVVSGVPNEQFF. Looking up the rest from reference TRBV9 and TRBJ2-1 gives the full variable domain: DSGVTQTPKHLITATGQRVTLRCSPRSGDLSVYWYQQSLDQGLQFLIQYYNGEERAKGNILERFSAQQFPDLHSELNLSSLELGDSALYFCASSVVSGVPNEQFFGPGTRLTVL.

The chain is built from TRBV30 and TRBJ1-1; 12 nucleotides align to TRBD1. Germline CDR1 reads GTSNPN; CDR2 reads SVGIG (reference sequence). V was pared by 0 bases and J by 4 bases, with 9 bases of the junction left unmatched. CDR3 length: 17 residues. The CDR3: CAWSVPGQGAIGTEAFF. The CDR3 DNA is TGTGCCTGGAGTGTACCGGGACAGGGGGCCATCGGCACTGAAGCTTTCTTT.

This clone came up once. V gene TRBV28 combines with J gene TRBJ2-5; possible D gene TRBD2, 5 bases. Germline V gene lookup returns CDR1 MDHEN and CDR2 SYDVKM. V was clipped by 2 bases and J by 1 base, with 14 bases between them. This CDR3 is 16 amino acids long. The CDR3 spells CASSLSPGSVQETQYF. DNA for the CDR3: TGTGCCAGCAGTTTAAGTCCGGGGTCAGTCCAAGAGACCCAGTACTTC.

The chain links TRBV9 to TRBJ2-7, with a weak D call TRBD1 (5 bases). Trimming took off 0 bases at V and 6 bases at J, with 10 bases between the two ends. The germline V gene has CDR1 SGDLS and CDR2 YYNGEE. This CDR3 region has 13 residues. DNA of the CDR3: TGTGCCAGCAGCGTAGAAGGGCAGGGCGAGCAGTACTTC. Translation gives CASSVEGQGEQYF.

The gene calls are TRBV29-1 and TRBJ2-3; 11 bases align to TRBD2. CDR3 length: 14 residues. With V trimmed by 4 bases and J by 4 bases, 4 bases remained unmatched. CDR1 is SQVTM and CDR2 is ANQGSEA in the germline V gene. CDR3 protein: CSVVIAGGPDTQYF. CDR3 nucleotides: TGCAGCGTTGTGATAGCGGGGGGGCCAGATACGCAGTATTTT.

The chain joins TRBV19 to TRBJ1-1; D not resolved. This CDR3 spans 11 amino acids. Deletions cut 9 bases from V and 6 bases from J, with 11 bases between. Germline loops: CDR1 LNHDA, CDR2 SQIVND (reference sequence). The CDR3 sequence: CASLGGSEAFF. The CDR3 DNA reads as TGTGCCAGCCTAGGAGGGTCTGAAGCTTTCTTT.

A few counts support this clone. This rearrangement joins TRBV19 to TRBJ1-6; D is unclear. Germline V gene lookup returns CDR1 LNHDA and CDR2 SQIVND (reference sequence). The CDR3 is 14 residues long. Trimming cost V 5 bases and J 10 bases, with 15 bases left between them. This CDR3 reads CASSLAGVRSPLHF. In nucleotides, the CDR3 is TGTGCCAGTAGTTTAGCGGGTGTACGGTCACCCCTCCACTTT.

This chain connects TRBV20-1 to TRBJ1-1; D gene unclear. Germline V lookup: CDR1 DFQATT, CDR2 SNEGSKA (reference sequence). Trimming cost V 6 bases and J 5 bases, with 10 bases left between them. This CDR3 is built from 11 residues. CDR3 residues: CSARKETEAFF. CDR3 nucleotide sequence: TGCAGTGCCCGCAAGGAGACTGAAGCTTTCTTT.

The genes are TRBV28 and TRBJ1-1, with D tentatively TRBD1 (6 bases). With 5 bases removed from V and 4 bases from J, the gap between germline ends came to 14 bases. There are 14 residues in the CDR3. Per the germline V gene, CDR1 is MDHEN and CDR2 is SYDVKM. The CDR3 DNA sequence: TGTGCCAGCAGTCCTATACAGGGAGTCACTGAAGCTTTCTTT. It translates to CASSPIQGVTEAFF.

In regard to this clone: Mismatch with germline at one junction end may stem from a read error. The chain carries TRBV5-5 and TRBJ1-6; D unclear. The CDR3 totals 12 residues. Germline V gives CDR1 SGHKS, CDR2 YYEKEE (reference sequence). The CDR3 sequence is CASSLTSGETTF. In DNA form, the CDR3 reads TGTGCCAGCAGCTTAACCTCTGGCGAGACTACCTTT.

The chain is built from TRBV2 and TRBJ2-7; TRBD1 aligns across 11 bases. V was clipped by 6 bases and J by 6 bases; unmatched bases: 4. There are 13 residues in the CDR3. CDR1 is SNHLY, CDR2 FYNNEI, per germline. The CDR3 region is CASSGQGAGEQYF. The CDR3 DNA is TGTGCCAGCAGCGGACAGGGGGCAGGCGAGCAGTACTTC.

This clone has a handful of counts. J is TRBJ1-4 and V is TRBV30; D is undetermined. V was pared by 3 bases and J by 5 bases, with 4 bases between. This CDR3 is built from 11 residues. From germline, CDR1 is GTSNPN and CDR2 SVGIG (reference sequence). CDR3 bases: TGTGCCTGGAGCCAGAATGAAAAACTGTTTTTT. Its protein product is CAWSQNEKLFF. Full variable domain (missing parts from reference TRBV30 and TRBJ1-4): SQTIHQWPATLVQPVGSPLSLECTVEGTSNPNLYWYRQAAGRGLQLLFYSVGIGQISSEVPQNLSASRPQDRQFILSSKKLLLSDSGFYLCAWSQNEKLFFGSGTQLSVL.